This T cell receptor beta chain was sequenced during a study of T cells after yellow fever vaccination. V shed 5 bases, J shed 2 bases, and the junction held 10 bases outside the gene matches. Looked up from germline, CDR1 is DFQATT and CDR2 is SNEGSKA (reference sequence). The CDR3 has 15 residues. MiXCR, run by TCRdb on the 5' RACE reads, gives a single entry per CDR3 protein. The sample includes a few hundred thousand distinct CDR3 sequences, over 4.5% seen only once; the top ten take approximately 3.5%. The sequencing used CD4+ T cells sorted from PBMCs, collected on the day of the yellow fever booster vaccination. The chain combines TRBV20-1 with TRBJ2-7; 9 bases line up with TRBD1. The clonotype was recovered from a man between 18 and 35 years old who received the YFV17D yellow fever vaccine. In nucleotides, the CDR3 is TGCAGTGCTCGAGCCGGGACAGGGTCAACCTACGAGCAGTACTTC. It encodes CSARAGTGSTYEQYF.